This T cell receptor (beta chain) was found in a study of CD8+ T cells in alopecia areata. Treatment meaning: oral pan-JAK inhibitor, 5-10 mg twice daily. CDR1 is LNHNV, CDR2 YYDKDF, per germline (reference sequence). The CDR3 is made up of 13 amino acids. RNA was isolated and reverse transcribed to cDNA, the sequencing template. The assay was immunoSEQ multiplex PCR, and TCRdb's table has in-frame clones only and misses some. This sample has fewer than 250,000 clones; less than 50% occur once, and the top ten carry about 2.6%. As to this clone: An end of the junction does not agree with germline; a read error may underlie this.

This sequence originates from a human donor with alopecia areata. V usage is TRBV15 and J usage is TRBJ2-5; D gene ambiguous. The source was CD4+ T cells sorted from blood, collected at approximately week 37, from a patient treated with tofacitinib. Written as DNA, the CDR3 is TGTGCCACCTCCCCAAGACTCCGAGAGGCCCAGTACTTC. Its translation: CATSPRLREAQYF.